This note documents a single T cell receptor beta chain sequence. Antigen unknown. These data belong to a study of CD8 T cells in ankylosing spondylitis. Findings and limits, study-wide: Disease-linked clones were reportedly significantly enriched in matched ankylosing spondylitis synovial fluid. The authors found the disease-linked clones to be CD8+ and relatively rare in peripheral blood.

Via MiXCR, TCRdb re-called the 5' RACE reads, giving one row per CDR3 protein. The sample includes hundreds of thousands of distinct CDR3 sequences, approximately 22% of them seen just once. Trimming left V 0 bases short and J 8 bases short, with 17 bases between. The CDR3 is 16 amino acids. Germline CDR1 LGHDT, CDR2 YNNKEL (reference sequence). V usage is TRBV3-1 and J usage is TRBJ2-1; possible D gene TRBD1, 6 bases. The sample taken for sequencing was blood, either unsorted or a sorted T cell fraction (not recorded which). This TCR was sampled from a male donor with ankylosing spondylitis or in good health (not recorded which). The CDR3 sequence is CASSQDGIGAGDEQFF. The DNA of the CDR3 is TGTGCCAGCAGCCAAGACGGAATAGGGGCAGGGGATGAGCAGTTCTTC.